The 27 T cell receptor beta chains presented below share a single source sample, sequenced in a study of cytomegalovirus exposure and HLA in healthy donors. Using immunoSEQ multiplex PCR, the repertoire was profiled, and TCRdb retains in-frame clones only, with some absent. The sample holds some 99,000 clones, approximately 91% seen once. The sample taken for sequencing was PBMCs. The receptors here all came from a young woman in good health and CMV-seronegative.

This chain links TRBV2 with TRBJ1-4, with TRBD1 matching over 7 bases. Trimming removed 6 bases from V and 0 bases from J; junction bases left unmatched: 4. The CDR3 is made up of 15 amino acids. Germline CDR1 is SNHLY and CDR2 is FYNNEI. CDR3 bases: TGTGCCAGCAGGGGACAGAAGACAACTAATGAAAAACTGTTTTTT. It specifies CASRGQKTTNEKLFF.

The V gene is TRBV18, the J gene TRBJ2-7; 8 bases match TRBD1. V gave up 0 bases and J gave up 2 bases; unmatched junction bases: 9. Germline values: CDR1 KGHSH, CDR2 LQKENI. CDR3 size: 17 residues. The CDR3: CASSPPTSGTGTYEQYF. CDR3 nucleotides: TGTGCCAGCTCACCACCTACGTCCGGGACAGGTACCTACGAGCAGTACTTC.

The J gene is TRBJ2-7, the V gene TRBV6-5; 8 positions match TRBD1. Germline CDR1 MNHEY, CDR2 SVGAGI. The CDR3 spans 15 residues. V lost 6 bases, J lost 4 bases, and 11 bases stayed unmatched. In nucleotides, the CDR3 is TGTGCCAGCAGATACAGGACAGGGTATTTGTACGAGCAGTACTTC. Translating it yields CASRYRTGYLYEQYF.

The chain couples TRBV28 to TRBJ1-2; D call uncertain. The CDR3 totals 17 residues. Germline V gene lookup returns CDR1 MDHEN and CDR2 SYDVKM. Trimming removed 5 bases at V and 5 bases at J, with 24 bases between. The CDR3 nucleotides read TGTGCCAGCAGTCTCTTTCCCCGAGGGTCCTCAGGTTATGGCTACACCTTC. It is translated as CASSLFPRGSSGYGYTF.

The chain links TRBV6-1 to TRBJ1-5, with 8 bases identical to TRBD1. The J segment lost 2 bases and the V segment lost 7 bases, leaving 7 bases of the junction unmatched. Germline-derived CDR1 and CDR2 are MNHNS and SASEGT. The CDR3 has 15 residues. The CDR3 DNA reads TGTGCCAGCAACGGACAGGGTAGCGGCAATCAGCCCCAGCATTTT. It is translated as CASNGQGSGNQPQHF.

This clone was seen just once. J is TRBJ2-1 and V is TRBV4-3; the match to TRBD2 covers 7 bases. This CDR3 has 14 amino acids. Germline values: CDR1 LGHNA, CDR2 YSLEER. The ends lost 1 base at V and 7 bases at J; junction bases unmatched: 4. The CDR3 loop is CASSQAGGRNEQFF. The CDR3 DNA reads TGCGCCAGCAGCCAAGCGGGGGGAAGGAATGAGCAGTTCTTC.

The chain joins TRBV29-1 to TRBJ1-1, with D possibly matching TRBD1 (5 bases). CDR1 is SQVTM, CDR2 ANQGSEA, per germline. Trimming pared 7 bases from V and 0 bases from J, leaving 12 bases between. The CDR3 covers 13 residues. CDR3 nucleotide sequence: TGCAGCGCTTTCAAGACAGTGAACACTGAAGCTTTCTTT. It yields the protein CSAFKTVNTEAFF.

CDR3 amino acids: CASSIPQTVNTEAFF. CDR3 DNA: TGTGCCAGTAGTATCCCCCAGACAGTGAACACTGAAGCTTTCTTT. This rearrangement joins TRBV19 to TRBJ1-1, with TRBD1 as a possible D gene (5 bases). The V gene lost 3 bases and the J gene lost 0 bases, with 11 bases spanning the gap. The CDR3 contains 15 residues. Germline V gene lookup returns CDR1 LNHDA and CDR2 SQIVND (reference sequence). Full variable domain (missing parts from reference TRBV19 and TRBJ1-1): DGGITQSPKYLFRKEGQNVTLSCEQNLNHDAMYWYRQDPGQGLRLIYYSQIVNDFQKGDIAEGYSVSREKKESFPLTVTSAQKNPTAFYLCASSIPQTVNTEAFFGQGTRLTVV.

The V call is TRBV18, the J call TRBJ1-1; D may be TRBD1 (5 bases). Trimming took off 3 bases at V and 0 bases at J, with 11 bases between the two ends. This CDR3 has 15 residues. In germline, CDR1 is KGHSH, CDR2 LQKENI. CDR3 sequence reads: CASSPRGTMNTEAFF. The CDR3 region has the DNA TGTGCCAGCTCACCTAGGGGCACCATGAACACTGAAGCTTTCTTT.

V gene TRBV4-2 combines with J gene TRBJ2-5, with D maybe TRBD1 (5 bases). There are 16 residues in the CDR3. V lost 0 bases and J lost 5, with 16 bases in between. Per the germline V gene, CDR1 is LGHNA and CDR2 is YNFKEQ. The CDR3 bases are TGTGCCAGCAGCCAAGATCTAGGGATGGGGCGGGAGACCCAGTACTTC. Its translation is CASSQDLGMGRETQYF.

V and J are TRBV19 and TRBJ2-3; D perhaps matches TRBD1 (6 bases). The CDR3 is 11 residues long. Germline lookup yields CDR1 LNHDA and CDR2 SQIVND (reference sequence). V was trimmed by 6 bases and J by 5 bases, leaving 6 bases between them. CDR3 amino acids: CASRGGDTQYF. Here the CDR3 DNA reads TGTGCCAGTAGAGGGGGAGATACGCAGTATTTT. The variable domain in full, with the rest retrieved from reference TRBV19 and TRBJ2-3, is DGGITQSPKYLFRKEGQNVTLSCEQNLNHDAMYWYRQDPGQGLRLIYYSQIVNDFQKGDIAEGYSVSREKKESFPLTVTSAQKNPTAFYLCASRGGDTQYFGPGTRLTVL.

CDR3 in DNA: TGTGCCAGCAGCGTCACTAGCGGGAGGTACGAGCAGTACTTC. Protein: CASSVTSGRYEQYF. The chain is built from TRBV7-2 and TRBJ2-7; TRBD2 matches at 12 bases. This CDR3 is built from 14 residues. Germline assignment: CDR1 SGHTA and CDR2 FQGNSA. Trimming took 5 bases from V and 4 from J; bases not matched to a gene: 3.

The V and J genes are TRBV10-2 and TRBJ1-2; TRBD1 aligns across 11 bases. The CDR3 totals 14 residues. The V gene end was trimmed by 10 bases and the J gene end by 7 bases; junction bases not matched to a gene: 11. Looked up from germline, CDR1 is WSHSY and CDR2 is SAAADI. The CDR3 here is CATVDGTGGGGYTF. Here the CDR3 DNA reads TGCGCCACCGTGGATGGGACAGGGGGTGGTGGCTACACCTTC.

The table lists this clone with a few counts. Here the CDR3 DNA reads TGTGCCAGCAGTGACTATCCGGAGAGGCAAGGCTACACCTTC. Amino acid sequence: CASSDYPERQGYTF. This chain uses TRBV6-4 with TRBJ1-2; D unclear. The V gene's germline CDR1 is MRHNA and CDR2 SNTAGT. This CDR3 has 14 amino acids. Trimming pared 1 base from V and 8 bases from J, leaving 14 bases between.

The J gene is TRBJ2-7, the V gene TRBV29-1, with 8 bases fitting TRBD1. There are 14 residues in the CDR3. Germline CDR1 and CDR2: SQVTM and ANQGSEA. J gave up 2 bases and V 4 bases, and 7 bases lay outside the gene matches. The CDR3 here is CSVGVGTGPYEQYF. As DNA, the CDR3 is TGCAGCGTTGGTGTCGGGACAGGCCCCTACGAGCAGTACTTC.

The rearrangement links TRBV25-1 to TRBJ1-1; D possibly corresponds to TRBD1 (6 bases). CDR1 and CDR2 from the germline V gene are MGHDK and SYGVNS. The CDR3 spans 15 residues. The germline V and J ends were trimmed by 4 bases and 0 bases, with 12 bases remaining between them. The CDR3 loop reads CASSGRQVLNTEAFF. In DNA, the CDR3 is TGTGCCAGCAGTGGTAGACAGGTTTTGAACACTGAAGCTTTCTTT.

The chain recombines TRBV27 with TRBJ1-1; D unresolved. This CDR3 has 13 amino acids. CDR1 and CDR2 from the germline V gene are MNHEY and SMNVEV (reference sequence). The V end lost 7 bases, the J end lost 0 bases, and 9 bases lay between the germline ends. CDR3 sequence: CASTNTVNTEAFF. The CDR3 DNA is TGTGCCAGCACCAATACAGTGAACACTGAAGCTTTCTTT.

The CDR3 DNA sequence: TGCGCCAGCACCCTACGGGACTTCGTCCGAGATACGCAGTATTTT. Amino acid sequence: CASTLRDFVRDTQYF. The chain combines TRBV5-1 with TRBJ2-3; D might be TRBD2 (6 bases). The CDR3 is made up of 15 amino acids. Germline assignment: CDR1 SGHRS and CDR2 YFSETQ. Trimming removed 6 bases from V and 5 bases from J, with 19 bases in between.

The chain employs TRBV2 and TRBJ2-5, with 10 bases lining up with TRBD2. The J segment lost 2 bases and the V segment lost 6 bases, leaving 9 bases of the junction unmatched. This CDR3 spans 16 amino acids. Germline CDR1 and CDR2: SNHLY and FYNNEI. CDR3 coding DNA: TGTGCCAGCAGCGGAGTAGCGGGGGGCACTCAAGAGACCCAGTACTTC. Translating gives CASSGVAGGTQETQYF.

The chain joins TRBV7-9 to TRBJ1-5, with D possibly being TRBD1 (6 bases). There are 14 residues in the CDR3. Germline CDR1 and CDR2: SEHNR and FQNEAQ (reference sequence). V lost 2 bases to trimming and J lost 5 bases, with 10 bases between them. The CDR3 region is CASSLWGRDQPQHF. CDR3 coding DNA: TGTGCCAGCAGCTTATGGGGGCGAGATCAGCCCCAGCATTTT.

This clone came up once. The chain uses TRBV5-4 and TRBJ2-1; D is perhaps TRBD1 (5 bases). Per germline, CDR1 SGHNT and CDR2 YYREEE (reference sequence). CDR3 length: 14 residues. The V end was cut by 3 bases, the J end by 7 bases, with 14 bases between. The CDR3 coding sequence is TGTGCCAGCAGCTCCCCTGGGAAGGGGAATGAGCAGTTCTTC. Translation: CASSSPGKGNEQFF.

This clone was detected once. The rearrangement uses TRBV28 and TRBJ2-2, with TRBD1 matching 8 bases. CDR3 length: 15 amino acids. With 5 bases clipped from V and 1 base from J, the junction kept 3 bases outside the gene matches. Germline V gene data show CDR1 as MDHEN and CDR2 as SYDVKM. CDR3 amino acids: CASSADRGNTGELFF. The CDR3 coding sequence is TGTGCCAGCAGTGCAGACAGGGGGAACACCGGGGAGCTGTTTTTT.

The sample holds a few counts of this clone. V and J are TRBV28 and TRBJ1-2; D not resolved. The germline V gene has CDR1 MDHEN and CDR2 SYDVKM. The germline V and J ends were trimmed by 7 bases and 3 bases, with 9 bases remaining between them. CDR3 length: 12 amino acids. CDR3 sequence: CASIDSYYGYTF. DNA of the CDR3: TGTGCCAGCATCGACTCATACTATGGCTACACCTTC.

The chain links TRBV11-2 to TRBJ2-2, with D perhaps TRBD2 (6 bases). There are 14 residues in the CDR3. From germline, CDR1 is SGHAT and CDR2 FQNNGV. V was cut by 4 bases and J by 5 bases, with 11 bases left in between. The chain's CDR3 is CASSSLATTGELFF. Here the CDR3 DNA reads TGTGCCAGCAGCTCACTAGCTACTACCGGGGAGCTGTTTTTT.

V gene TRBV2 combines with J gene TRBJ2-2; 9 bases map to TRBD2. Germline V gene sequence: CDR1 SNHLY, CDR2 FYNNEI. J gave up 5 bases and V 8 bases, and 9 bases lay outside the gene matches. The CDR3 length is 15 residues. CDR3 sequence: CASGTRAGGTGELFF. CDR3 DNA: TGTGCCAGCGGGACTCGTGCGGGAGGGACCGGGGAGCTGTTTTTT. Variable domain in full (rest from reference TRBV2 and TRBJ2-2): EPEVTQTPSHQVTQMGQEVILRCVPISNHLYFYWYRQILGQKVEFLVSFYNNEISEKSEIFDDQFSVERPDGSNFTLKIRSTKLEDSAMYFCASGTRAGGTGELFFGEGSRLTVL.

V usage is TRBV18 and J usage is TRBJ2-5; 7 bases are a match to TRBD2. Germline lookup yields CDR1 KGHSH and CDR2 LQKENI. The CDR3 has 15 residues. Germline trimming cut 5 bases from V and 5 bases from J; bases unmatched to any gene: 11. The CDR3 sequence: CASSTRTRIDETQYF. CDR3 sequence (DNA): TGTGCCAGCTCAACTCGGACTAGGATTGATGAGACCCAGTACTTC. Supplemented by reference TRBV18 and TRBJ2-5, the full variable domain reads NAGVMQNPRHLVRRRGQEARLRCSPMKGHSHVYWYRQLPEEGLKFMVYLQKENIIDESGMPKERFSAEFPKEGPSILRIQQVVRGDSAAYFCASSTRTRIDETQYFGPGTRLLVL.

The chain is built from TRBV27 and TRBJ2-3; D not resolved. V lost 2 bases, J lost 1 base, and 10 bases lay in between. Germline CDR1 is MNHEY and CDR2 is SMNVEV (reference sequence). This CDR3 has 15 residues. The CDR3 reads CASSLVRQRTDTQYF. The CDR3 DNA reads as TGTGCCAGCAGTTTAGTGAGACAACGCACAGATACGCAGTATTTT.